This is a list of T cell receptor beta chains from one sample in a study of control samples from healthy donors and cancer patients. Clones were sequenced by immunoSEQ multiplex PCR, and TCRdb holds only the in-frame ones, with some missing. The top ten clones hold roughly 4.3% of a sample with approximately 170,000 clones, roughly 95% of them seen once. The sequenced sample consisted of blood. The receptors shown here come from a woman aged 55-69 years in good health. CDR3s include the opening cysteine and the closing phenylalanine or tryptophan. The D gene is left open where the match is weak. A row's size may be missing; if present it is once, few, many or a size class.

>-|TRBV5-1|TRBJ2-5|-
CASSYRWDPRYQETQYF
TGCGCCAGCAGCTACCGATGGGACCCAAGGTACCAAGAGACCCAGTACTTC
>-|TRBV5-4|TRBJ1-2|once
CASGRDRTGYGYTF
TGTGCCAGCGGACGGGACCGAACCGGCTATGGCTACACCTTC
>TRBD1|TRBV18|TRBJ1-1|-
CASSQSQGDTEAFF
TGTGCCAGCTCACAGTCACAGGGGGACACTGAAGCTTTCTTT
>TRBD1|TRBV4-3|TRBJ2-6|once
CASSLRQGHASGANVLTF
TGCGCCAGCAGCCTTAGACAGGGCCACGCCTCTGGGGCCAACGTCCTGACTTTC
>-|TRBV27|TRBJ1-3|-
CASSTLQGGRNTTYF
TGTGCCAGCAGTACCTTACAGGGAGGTCGAAACACCACATATTTT
>TRBD1|TRBV7-9|TRBJ1-5|-
CASSSTGAYQPQHF
TGTGCCAGCAGCTCCACAGGGGCTTATCAGCCCCAGCATTTT
>-|TRBV29-1|TRBJ2-2|-
CSARHGIAGELFF
TGCAGCGCCCGACATGGAATAGCCGGGGAGCTGTTTTTT
>-|TRBV6-5|TRBJ1-2|-
CASRMDSHYGYTF
TGTGCCAGCAGAATGGACAGCCACTATGGCTACACCTTC
>-|TRBV5-1|TRBJ1-1|few
CASSSGTPNTEAFF
TGCGCCAGCAGCTCGGGGACACCGAACACTGAAGCTTTCTTT
>TRBD1|TRBV7-9|TRBJ1-2|-
CASSEGQGQGYGYTF
TGTGCCAGCAGCGAAGGACAGGGGCAGGGCTATGGCTACACCTTC
>TRBD2|TRBV7-8|TRBJ2-5|-
CASSRGVEETQYF
TGTGCCAGCAGCCGGGGGGTGGAGGAGACCCAGTACTTC
>-|TRBV28|TRBJ1-5|-
CASSLSSRWTSRSNQPQHF
TGTGCCAGCAGCCTCTCCTCTCGGTGGACCTCACGTAGCAATCAGCCCCAGCATTTT
>TRBD1|TRBV11-2|TRBJ1-5|-
CAPHRGHHQPQHF
TGTGCCCCCCACAGGGGGCACCATCAGCCCCAGCATTTT
>-|TRBV6-1|TRBJ1-5|-
CASSENGGDRPQHF
TGTGCCAGCAGTGAAAATGGGGGAGATAGGCCCCAGCATTTT
>-|TRBV5-4|TRBJ2-5|-
CASSWMGEETQYF
TGTGCCAGCAGCTGGATGGGGGAAGAGACCCAGTACTTC
>TRBD2|TRBV11-3|TRBJ2-7|-
CASSPLTGGVGEQYF
TGTGCCAGCAGCCCCTTAACGGGGGGTGTAGGCGAGCAGTACTTC
>-|TRBV6-5|TRBJ1-1|few
CASSPGLQNTEAFF
TGTGCCAGCAGTCCGGGACTACAGAACACTGAAGCTTTCTTT
>-|TRBV15|TRBJ2-7|once
CATSRDRRGYSYEQYF
TGTGCCACCAGCAGAGATCGAAGGGGCTACTCTTACGAGCAGTACTTC
>TRBD1|TRBV4-3|TRBJ1-1|-
CASSPSSGGTTEAFF
TGCGCCAGCAGCCCTTCTTCAGGGGGGACCACTGAAGCTTTCTTT